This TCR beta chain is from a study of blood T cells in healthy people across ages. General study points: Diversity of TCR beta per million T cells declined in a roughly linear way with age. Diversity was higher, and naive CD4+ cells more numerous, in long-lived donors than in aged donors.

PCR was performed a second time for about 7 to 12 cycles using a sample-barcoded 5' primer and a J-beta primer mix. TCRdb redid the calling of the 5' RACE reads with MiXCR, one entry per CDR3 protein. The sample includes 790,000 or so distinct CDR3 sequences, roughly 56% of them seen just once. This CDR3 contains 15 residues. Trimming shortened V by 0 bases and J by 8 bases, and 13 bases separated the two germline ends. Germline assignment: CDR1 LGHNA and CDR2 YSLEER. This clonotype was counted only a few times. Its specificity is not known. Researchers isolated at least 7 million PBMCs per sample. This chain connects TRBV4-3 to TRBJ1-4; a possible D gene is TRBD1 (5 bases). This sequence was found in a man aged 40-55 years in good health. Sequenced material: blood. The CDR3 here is CASSQEFVRGEKLFF. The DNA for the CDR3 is TGCGCCAGCAGCCAAGAATTTGTCCGGGGGGAAAAACTGTTTTTT.